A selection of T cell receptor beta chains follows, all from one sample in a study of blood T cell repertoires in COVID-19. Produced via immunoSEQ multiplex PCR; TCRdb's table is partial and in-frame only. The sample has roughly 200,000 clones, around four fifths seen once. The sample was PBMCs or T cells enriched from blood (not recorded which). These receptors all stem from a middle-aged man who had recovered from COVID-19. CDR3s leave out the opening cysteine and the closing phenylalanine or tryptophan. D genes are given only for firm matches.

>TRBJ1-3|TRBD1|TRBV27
ASRPLTGYSGNTIY
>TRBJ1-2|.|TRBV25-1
ASRQGLYGYT
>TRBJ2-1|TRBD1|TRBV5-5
ASSSGTGGYSDEQF
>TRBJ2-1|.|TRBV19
ASTRTPTSHEQF
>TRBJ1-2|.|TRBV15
ATRGGNGYT
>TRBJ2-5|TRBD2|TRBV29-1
SVASGSGGTQY
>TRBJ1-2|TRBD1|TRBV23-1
ASTGAPGQKTVGYT
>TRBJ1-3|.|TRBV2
ASSEKSPGEPGNTIY
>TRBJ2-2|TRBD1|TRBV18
ASSPPTGGRTGELF
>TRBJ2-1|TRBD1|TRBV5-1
ASSFSRQGSYNEQF
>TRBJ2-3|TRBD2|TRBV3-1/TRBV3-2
ASSRLAVTTDTQY